One and the same sample provided the 25 T cell receptor beta chains below, sequenced in a study of cytomegalovirus exposure and HLA in healthy donors. Some clones are missing from TCRdb's copy, which holds only in-frame ones; the method was immunoSEQ multiplex PCR. The table includes about 120,000 clones, around nine tenths detected once. The sequenced sample consisted of PBMCs. These TCRs come from a woman younger than 35 in good health and CMV-seronegative.

The chain couples TRBV27 to TRBJ2-3, with D possibly TRBD2 on 6 matching bases. V was clipped by 0 bases and J by 0 bases, with 10 bases between them. Germline V lookup: CDR1 MNHEY, CDR2 SMNVEV (reference sequence). This CDR3 has 16 residues. This chain's CDR3 is CASSLSIAASTDTQYF. The CDR3 DNA reads TGTGCCAGCAGTTTATCGATAGCGGCTAGCACAGATACGCAGTATTTT.

The chain joins TRBV2 to TRBJ1-1; D remains ambiguous. Germline lookup yields CDR1 SNHLY and CDR2 FYNNEI. The ends were cut back, 0 bases at V and 4 bases at J, with 9 bases in the middle. The CDR3 length is 14 residues. CDR3: CASSEAEIVTEAFF. The CDR3 DNA reads TGTGCCAGCAGTGAAGCGGAGATCGTCACTGAAGCTTTCTTT. Using reference TRBV2 and TRBJ1-1 for the parts outside the CDR3, the full variable domain is EPEVTQTPSHQVTQMGQEVILRCVPISNHLYFYWYRQILGQKVEFLVSFYNNEISEKSEIFDDQFSVERPDGSNFTLKIRSTKLEDSAMYFCASSEAEIVTEAFFGQGTRLTVV.

The chain recombines TRBV5-1 with TRBJ2-1, with TRBD2 identical over 11 bases. The CDR3 spans 14 residues. V lost 7 bases to trimming and J lost 9 bases; unmatched junction nucleotides: 9. Germline loops: CDR1 SGHRS, CDR2 YFSETQ. This CDR3 reads CASSRGSGRAEQFF. CDR3 nucleotide sequence: TGCGCCAGCTCCCGGGGTAGCGGGAGGGCTGAGCAGTTCTTC.

This chain links TRBV11-3 with TRBJ2-7; TRBD1 matches at 8 bases. The V gene end was trimmed by 8 bases and the J gene end by 5 bases; junction bases not matched to a gene: 8. The germline V gene encodes CDR1 SGHNT and CDR2 YENEEA. This CDR3 comprises 13 residues. DNA for the CDR3: TGTGCCAGCCAGCCACAGGGGGACAACGAGCAGTACTTC. It translates to CASQPQGDNEQYF.

The chain employs TRBV7-3 and TRBJ2-1; D may be TRBD2 (6 bases). The germline gives CDR1 SGHTA, CDR2 FQGTGA. This CDR3 comprises 16 residues. The V gene lost 4 bases and the J gene lost 0 bases, with 13 bases spanning the gap. The CDR3 reads CASSSSAGSSYNEQFF. The CDR3 DNA follows: TGTGCCAGCAGCTCAAGTGCGGGGAGCTCCTACAATGAGCAGTTCTTC.

V is TRBV9 and J is TRBJ2-2, with 7 nucleotides matching TRBD2. The trim removed 2 bases at V and 7 bases at J, leaving 8 bases unmatched. The CDR3 is made up of 15 amino acids. CDR1 SGDLS and CDR2 YYNGEE come from the germline V gene. The CDR3 bases are TGTGCCAGCAGCGTTATCGGCGGGAGCGGCGGGGAGCTGTTTTTT. It encodes CASSVIGGSGGELFF.

CDR3 region: CASSKDRGRYGYTF. DNA for the CDR3: TGTGCCAGCAGTAAGGACAGGGGGCGATATGGCTACACCTTC. The chain joins TRBV6-5 to TRBJ1-2, with 11 bases aligning to TRBD1. CDR1 and CDR2 from the germline V gene are MNHEY and SVGAGI. The CDR3 is 14 amino acids. V gave up 5 bases and J gave up 5 bases; unmatched junction bases: 4.

V is TRBV4-1 and J is TRBJ2-7; 8 nucleotides line up with TRBD2. CDR3 length: 14 amino acids. V dropped 1 base and J dropped 2; count of bases not matched to a gene: 1. Germline V CDR1 and CDR2: MGHRA, YSYEKL. The CDR3 reads CASSQATSAYEQYF. The CDR3 region has the DNA TGCGCCAGCAGCCAAGCGACTAGCGCCTACGAGCAGTACTTC.

This chain connects TRBV7-8 to TRBJ2-6; weak D call: TRBD2 (5 bases). The CDR3 totals 17 residues. Germline V lookup: CDR1 SGHVS, CDR2 FQNEAQ. Trimming cost V 0 bases and J 2 bases, with 11 bases left between them. CDR3 nucleotide sequence: TGTGCCAGCAGCTTAGCGATAGCGAGGACTGGGGCCAACGTCCTGACTTTC. It translates to CASSLAIARTGANVLTF.

This clone was seen a single time. As DNA, the CDR3 is TGTGCCAGCAGCTTGGGTGTGGGAGGGATTGGAGAGACCCAGTACTTC. This sequence encodes CASSLGVGGIGETQYF. The J gene is TRBJ2-5, the V gene TRBV5-4, with 7 bases that match TRBD2. Germline lookup yields CDR1 SGHNT and CDR2 YYREEE (reference sequence). This CDR3 has 16 amino acids. V shed 0 bases, J shed 4 bases, and the junction held 9 bases outside the gene matches.

The rearrangement joins TRBV18 to TRBJ2-3, with 10 bases identical to TRBD2. Germline CDR1 is KGHSH and CDR2 is LQKENI. J lost 6 bases, V lost 6 bases, and 12 bases had no gene match. This CDR3 has 16 residues. The DNA for the CDR3 is TGTGCCAGCTCGCCCGGGACTAGCGCGACCCGCGATACGCAGTATTTT. This codes for CASSPGTSATRDTQYF. The entire variable domain, with the rest obtained from reference TRBV18 and TRBJ2-3, is as follows: NAGVMQNPRHLVRRRGQEARLRCSPMKGHSHVYWYRQLPEEGLKFMVYLQKENIIDESGMPKERFSAEFPKEGPSILRIQQVVRGDSAAYFCASSPGTSATRDTQYFGPGTRLTVL.

This clone was counted between two and nine times. The chain links TRBV7-9 to TRBJ2-7; maybe TRBD2 (5 bases). Germline CDR1 and CDR2: SEHNR and FQNEAQ (reference sequence). V dropped 5 bases and J dropped 0 bases, with 11 bases sitting between them. This CDR3 has 14 residues. This CDR3 is CASSTTGSSYEQYF. Here the CDR3 DNA reads TGTGCCAGCAGCACGACGGGGAGCTCCTACGAGCAGTACTTC.

V usage is TRBV28 and J usage is TRBJ1-2, with D possibly being TRBD1 (6 bases). The CDR3 consists of 12 residues. Trimming removed 5 bases from V and 7 bases from J, with 11 bases in between. Germline assignment: CDR1 MDHEN and CDR2 SYDVKM. CDR3 amino acids: CASSGTWGGYTF. The CDR3 region has the DNA TGTGCCAGCAGTGGGACATGGGGTGGCTACACCTTC.

J is TRBJ1-2 and V is TRBV14; possibly TRBD1 for D (5 bases). The germline V and J ends were trimmed by 0 bases and 3 bases, with 11 bases remaining between them. Germline V gives CDR1 SGHDN, CDR2 FVKESK. The CDR3 is 15 residues long. CDR3 in amino acids: CASSQDAGSDYGYTF. As DNA, the CDR3 is TGTGCCAGCAGCCAAGACGCAGGGTCGGACTATGGCTACACCTTC.

This chain connects TRBV5-1 to TRBJ2-1, with D perhaps matching TRBD2 (6 bases). The germline gives CDR1 SGHRS, CDR2 YFSETQ. Trimming stripped 0 bases from V and 9 bases from J, with 19 bases between. The CDR3 has 16 amino acids. DNA for the CDR3: TGCGCCAGCAGCTTGGCCGAGTGGGCGGGAAGCAGTGAGCAGTTCTTC. Its protein is CASSLAEWAGSSEQFF.

The chain links TRBV11-3 to TRBJ1-1; D is possibly TRBD1 (6 bases). With 1 base removed from V and 1 base from J, the gap between germline ends came to 13 bases. Germline CDR1 and CDR2: SGHNT and YENEEA. The CDR3 has 16 amino acids. This CDR3 reads CASSLGQGTQNTEAFF. CDR3 in DNA: TGTGCCAGCAGCTTAGGCCAAGGGACACAGAACACTGAAGCTTTCTTT.

This chain joins TRBV7-3 and TRBJ2-1; weak D call: TRBD1 (5 bases). The V and J ends lost 3 bases and 12 bases respectively, with 18 bases between them. This CDR3 is 14 amino acids long. Germline V CDR1 and CDR2: SGHTA, FQGTGA. The CDR3 DNA follows: TGTGCCAGCAGCTTGGGGCCGAGAGTTGTAGGGCAGTTCTTC. Translated, it gives CASSLGPRVVGQFF.

V and J are TRBV6-6 and TRBJ2-7; no clear D. The CDR3 is 14 residues long. Germline-derived CDR1 and CDR2 are MNHNY and SVGAGI (reference sequence). V was clipped by 0 bases and J by 1 base, with 7 bases between them. CDR3 nucleotides: TGTGCCAGCAGTTACTCGAGAGGATCCTACGAGCAGTACTTC. This translates into CASSYSRGSYEQYF.

The chain combines TRBV27 with TRBJ1-2, with TRBD1 as a possible D gene (6 bases). CDR3 length equals 15 residues. The V gene's germline CDR1 is MNHEY and CDR2 SMNVEV (reference sequence). The germline V and J ends were trimmed by 4 bases and 3 bases, with 15 bases remaining between them. The DNA for the CDR3 is TGTGCCAGCAGTTCGTTAACAGGGATTCACTATGGCTACACCTTC. As protein: CASSSLTGIHYGYTF.

The V gene is TRBV7-9, the J gene TRBJ2-7; 7 nucleotides agree with TRBD2. V shed 8 bases, J shed 6 bases, and the junction held 16 bases outside the gene matches. This CDR3 has 15 residues. CDR1 and CDR2 (germline): SEHNR, FQNEAQ (reference sequence). CDR3: CASQAWGGPRGEQYF. CDR3 in DNA: TGTGCCAGCCAGGCCTGGGGAGGGCCTAGAGGCGAGCAGTACTTC.

This chain joins TRBV15 and TRBJ1-3, with TRBD1 as a possible D gene (6 bases). This CDR3 region has 15 residues. V lost 0 bases, J lost 2 bases, and 8 bases lay in between. Germline V gene lookup returns CDR1 LNHNV and CDR2 YYDKDF (reference sequence). CDR3 DNA: TGTGCCACCAGCAGAGATCCAGGGGCTGGAAACACCATATATTTT. Translating gives CATSRDPGAGNTIYF.

The rearrangement uses TRBV6-6 and TRBJ2-3; D gene uncertain. This CDR3 comprises 11 residues. CDR1 is MNHNY and CDR2 is SVGAGI in the germline V gene (reference sequence). Trimming left V 5 bases short and J 6 bases short, with 6 bases between. For the CDR3, the DNA is TGTGCCAGCAGTCTCTTGGATACGCAGTATTTT. Its translation: CASSLLDTQYF.

The gene calls are TRBV11-3 and TRBJ2-5; 16 bases are a match to TRBD2. The CDR3 spans 17 residues. V trimming: 5 bases; J trimming: 4 bases; junction bases outside the gene matches: 7. CDR1 is SGHNT, CDR2 YENEEA, per germline. In DNA form, the CDR3 reads TGTGCCAGCAGCCGGGGACTAGCGGGAGGGGTACGAGAGACCCAGTACTTC. As protein: CASSRGLAGGVRETQYF.

This chain joins TRBV5-1 and TRBJ1-2; D is ambiguous. CDR3 length equals 14 residues. In germline, CDR1 is SGHRS, CDR2 YFSETQ. V was shortened by 0 bases and J by 2 bases, with 8 bases between the two germline ends. The CDR3 reads CASSLATGNYGYTF. CDR3 coding DNA: TGCGCCAGCAGCTTGGCCACGGGGAACTATGGCTACACCTTC.

The V and J genes are TRBV28 and TRBJ2-7, with TRBD1 matching over 9 bases. In germline, CDR1 is MDHEN, CDR2 SYDVKM. The length of the CDR3 is 15 residues. Losses at the gene ends were 2 bases for V and 5 bases for J; bases not matched to a gene: 7. CDR3 nucleotides: TGTGCCAGCAGTTTACCGACAGGGGGATCTGACGAGCAGTACTTC. Amino acid sequence: CASSLPTGGSDEQYF.